Listed below are T cell receptor beta chains from one sample, sequenced in a study of patients and donors after allogeneic stem cell transplantation. TCRdb analysed the RT-PCR reads with MiXCR anew, one entry per CDR3 protein. This sample has 800,000 to 1,000,000 distinct CDR3 sequences, with 18% found just once. The sequencing input was blood, either unsorted or a sorted T cell fraction (not recorded which). These receptors all come from a human donor who was either an allogeneic HSCT recipient or a stem cell or donor lymphocyte infusion donor (not recorded which). It is not recorded whose cells these are; they may come from a transplant donor. Both conserved end residues are part of each CDR3. Each record gives: J gene, clone size, CDR3 length, D gene, V gene, CDR3 protein, CDR3 DNA. The D gene is left open where the match is weak. The size entry is marked missing in some rows and otherwise reads once, few, many or a size class.

J gene: TRBJ2-7; clone size: -; CDR3 length: 14; D gene: -; V gene: TRBV11-1; CDR3 protein: CASSPARVAYEQYF; CDR3 DNA: TGTGCCAGCAGCCCCGCACGGGTAGCCTACGAGCAGTACTTC
J gene: TRBJ2-3; clone size: -; CDR3 length: 12; D gene: -; V gene: TRBV11-3; CDR3 protein: CASSLDRSAIYF; CDR3 DNA: TGTGCCAGCAGCTTAGATCGATCGGCGATCTATTTT
J gene: TRBJ1-4; clone size: -; CDR3 length: 15; D gene: -; V gene: TRBV4-2; CDR3 protein: CASSQEGGEAEKLFF; CDR3 DNA: TGTGCCAGCAGCCAAGAGGGTGGGGAAGCTGAAAAACTGTTTTTT
J gene: TRBJ2-1; clone size: many; CDR3 length: 14; D gene: TRBD1; V gene: TRBV10-3; CDR3 protein: CAINRQGVNNEQFF; CDR3 DNA: TGTGCCATCAATCGACAGGGGGTCAACAATGAGCAGTTCTTC
J gene: TRBJ2-7; clone size: few; CDR3 length: 10; D gene: -; V gene: TRBV20-1; CDR3 protein: CSALIYEQYF; CDR3 DNA: TGCAGTGCTCTAATCTACGAGCAGTACTTC
J gene: TRBJ2-7; clone size: -; CDR3 length: 15; D gene: -; V gene: TRBV5-1; CDR3 protein: CASSLGQALLDEQYF; CDR3 DNA: TGCGCCAGCAGCTTGGGGCAGGCGCTCCTTGACGAGCAGTACTTC
J gene: TRBJ1-5; clone size: many; CDR3 length: 15; D gene: -; V gene: TRBV20-1; CDR3 protein: CSAFGTTYSNQPQHF; CDR3 DNA: TGCAGTGCATTTGGGACAACTTATAGCAATCAGCCCCAGCATTTT
J gene: TRBJ2-1; clone size: few; CDR3 length: 14; D gene: TRBD2; V gene: TRBV20-1; CDR3 protein: CSASVWREGNEQFF; CDR3 DNA: TGCAGTGCTAGCGTCTGGCGGGAGGGGAATGAGCAGTTCTTC
J gene: TRBJ2-2; clone size: -; CDR3 length: 15; D gene: TRBD1; V gene: TRBV7-2; CDR3 protein: CASSLDRGQTGELFF; CDR3 DNA: TGTGCCAGCAGCCTCGACAGGGGGCAAACCGGGGAGCTGTTTTTT
J gene: TRBJ2-3; clone size: few; CDR3 length: 13; D gene: -; V gene: TRBV29-1; CDR3 protein: CSARGARADTQYF; CDR3 DNA: TGCAGCGCCCGGGGCGCGCGGGCCGATACGCAGTATTTT
J gene: TRBJ2-3; clone size: -; CDR3 length: 13; D gene: -; V gene: TRBV7-9; CDR3 protein: CASSKVGADTQYF; CDR3 DNA: TGTGCCAGCAGCAAAGTGGGGGCAGATACGCAGTATTTT
J gene: TRBJ2-2; clone size: -; CDR3 length: 17; D gene: -; V gene: TRBV10-3; CDR3 protein: CAISGLTAGRGTGELFF; CDR3 DNA: TGTGCCATCAGCGGCCTAACTGCGGGAAGGGGCACCGGGGAGCTGTTTTTT
J gene: TRBJ1-2; clone size: few; CDR3 length: 14; D gene: -; V gene: TRBV5-4; CDR3 protein: CASSLAREVQGSTF; CDR3 DNA: TGTGCCAGCAGCTTGGCCCGAGAGGTGCAGGGAAGCACCTTC
J gene: TRBJ1-2; clone size: many; CDR3 length: 16; D gene: TRBD1; V gene: TRBV5-1; CDR3 protein: CASSPAGTGFNYGYTF; CDR3 DNA: TGCGCCAGCAGCCCGGCTGGGACAGGGTTTAACTATGGCTACACCTTC
J gene: TRBJ1-1; clone size: -; CDR3 length: 14; D gene: -; V gene: TRBV19; CDR3 protein: CASSDKGENTEAFF; CDR3 DNA: TGTGCCAGTAGTGATAAAGGCGAGAACACTGAAGCTTTCTTT
J gene: TRBJ2-3; clone size: few; CDR3 length: 16; D gene: TRBD1; V gene: TRBV28; CDR3 protein: CASNPTGVRGTDTQYF; CDR3 DNA: TGTGCCAGCAACCCAACAGGGGTACGAGGCACAGATACGCAGTATTTT
J gene: TRBJ2-3; clone size: few; CDR3 length: 16; D gene: TRBD2; V gene: TRBV24-1; CDR3 protein: CATSEGRGGNTDTQYF; CDR3 DNA: TGTGCCACCAGTGAAGGGCGGGGGGGTAATACGGATACGCAGTATTTT
J gene: TRBJ1-1; clone size: few; CDR3 length: 14; D gene: -; V gene: TRBV5-1; CDR3 protein: CASSGGLAVTEAFF; CDR3 DNA: TGCGCCAGCAGCGGGGGACTGGCGGTCACTGAAGCTTTCTTT
J gene: TRBJ2-1; clone size: -; CDR3 length: 17; D gene: TRBD1; V gene: TRBV24-1; CDR3 protein: CATSAKRQGVTYNEQFF; CDR3 DNA: TGTGCCACCAGTGCCAAAAGACAGGGGGTAACCTACAATGAGCAGTTCTTC